The present entry profiles one T cell receptor (beta chain) with its context. This sample is drawn from a study of cytomegalovirus exposure and HLA in healthy donors. PCR used 60 Vbeta primers and 13 Jbeta primers. Here immunoSEQ multiplex PCR was the method, and the copy in TCRdb shows in-frame clones only, minus some. The table has around 120,000 clones, about 80% seen once. CDR1 and CDR2 (germline): MNHEY, SVGAGI. The CDR3 loop spans 14 amino acids. Trimming shortened V by 5 bases and J by 1 base, and 11 bases separated the two germline ends. The sequence derives from a man in his fifties or sixties in good health and CMV-seropositive. The sequencing input was PBMCs. The chain is built from TRBV6-5 and TRBJ2-5; D possibly corresponds to TRBD2 (6 bases). DNA for the CDR3: TGTGCCAGCAGTCGGGGGACTTCCCAAGAGACCCAGTACTTC. Amino acid sequence: CASSRGTSQETQYF.